This TCR beta chain was captured by sequencing in a study of T cell repertoires in cytomegalovirus infection. Findings and limits, study-wide: Dominant in the ex vivo response were TCR beta clonotypes restricted by HLA-C and specific for CMV.

From germline, CDR1 is SGHDT and CDR2 YYEEEE. This CDR3 has 13 residues. The V end lost 4 bases, the J end lost 6 bases, and 13 bases lay between the germline ends. TCRdb reprocessed the reads with MiXCR, giving one entry per CDR3 protein. The data contain 830,000 or so distinct CDR3 sequences, 30% to 35% of them singletons. This clonotype appeared once. Its antigen remains unknown. This TCR was recovered from a human donor in good health (CMV status not recorded). Some clones in this sample may be carry-over from other donors' samples. The chain uses TRBV5-6 and TRBJ1-1; D possibly corresponds to TRBD1 (5 bases). This specimen consisted of cultured CD8+ T cells from PBMCs, obtained from culture after CMV antigen stimulation. Here the CDR3 reads CASSDSLTSEAFF. Here the CDR3 DNA reads TGTGCCAGCAGCGACAGTTTAACCTCTGAAGCTTTCTTT.